This T cell receptor beta chain was recorded in a study of T cell changes during pregnancy in multiple sclerosis. The CDR3 totals 15 residues. With V trimmed by 5 bases and J by 4 bases, 9 bases remained unmatched. Germline V gene lookup returns CDR1 MDHEN and CDR2 SYDVKM. This clone has only one observation. TCRdb's table, derived via immunoSEQ multiplex PCR, lists solely in-frame clones and lacks some. The sample records around 19,000 clones, about 87% being singletons. This TCR was recovered from a female donor in good health, enrolled as a control in a pregnancy study. Sequencing used CD8+ T cells from peripheral blood mononuclear cells, obtained in the third trimester of pregnancy. The chain combines TRBV28 with TRBJ1-2, with 8 positions matching TRBD1. CDR3 nucleotides: TGTGCCAGCAGTCACAGGGGGTATGGGGGCTATGGCTACACCTTC. It specifies CASSHRGYGGYGYTF.